This T cell receptor beta chain comes out of a study of CD8+CD57+ T cells in acquired aplastic anemia. Study information: Mean DNA quantity obtained from sorted CD4+ and CD8+ cells was around 3.2 ug.

Patients chosen for sequencing had shown CD8+CD57+ cell expansion by flow cytometry. CDR3 size: 12 residues. Trimming removed 3 bases from V and 3 bases from J, with 8 bases in between. Germline-derived CDR1 and CDR2 are DFQATT and SNEGSKA (reference sequence). Template material for TCR beta VDJ and CDR3 profiling consisted of genomic DNA. TCRdb analysed the reads with MiXCR anew, one entry per CDR3 protein. The sample has a few hundred thousand distinct CDR3 sequences, over 25% seen once. Study-wide results and caveats: Common to patients and controls were approximately 30 CD8+ CDR3 sequences.

This clonotype was counted at least ten times. Its cognate antigen is unknown. V and J are TRBV20-1 and TRBJ2-5; D perhaps matches TRBD2 (6 bases). The sequencing input was sorted CD4+, CD8+, or CD8+CD57+ T cells (not recorded which) from PBMCs. The receptor's source is a human donor with aplastic anemia. The CDR3 spells CSASGGEETQYF. In DNA, the CDR3 is TGCAGTGCTAGTGGCGGGGAAGAGACCCAGTACTTC.